The clone carrying this TCR beta chain was seen ten or more times. Antigen unknown. This entry is derived from a study of T cells in Graves' hyperthyroidism and ophthalmopathy. Across the study: Prior to any treatment, at the point of initial diagnosis, peripheral blood was collected. Study-level points and caveats: Most clonotypes expanded in thyroid above 0.001 were likewise present in blood.

This CDR3 spans 16 amino acids. Germline V lookup: CDR1 SGHAT, CDR2 FQNNGV. Trimming removed 5 bases from V and 2 bases from J, with 18 bases in between. Researchers amplified the TCR beta CDR3 regions from RNA transcripts. Researchers ran a first-round RT-PCR on the TCR CDR3 using the HTBI primer set. TCRdb ran MiXCR on the multiplex PCR reads and lists one entry per CDR3 protein. Of approximately 380,000 distinct CDR3 sequences listed, approximately 17% are singletons. The source of this sequence is a man between 18 and 35 years old with Graves' ophthalmopathy. Sequenced input: blood. This rearrangement joins TRBV11-2 to TRBJ1-2; D gene uncertain. For the CDR3, the DNA is TGTGCCAGCAGCGATTCCCCCCGAGGAGGGAACTATGGCTACACCTTC. It yields the protein CASSDSPRGGNYGYTF.